These 30 T cell receptor beta chains were all obtained from the same sample, sequenced in a study of cytomegalovirus exposure and HLA in healthy donors. Clones were sequenced by immunoSEQ multiplex PCR, and TCRdb holds only the in-frame ones, with some missing. The sample has approximately 100,000 clones, 85% to 90% seen once; the top ten hold approximately 2%. Specimen: PBMCs. Receptors originate from a woman aged 18-29 years in good health and CMV-seronegative.

The chain employs TRBV7-9 and TRBJ1-3; D may be TRBD1 (5 bases). V lost 7 bases and J lost 0, with 19 bases in between. CDR1 is SEHNR, CDR2 FQNEAQ, per germline (reference sequence). The CDR3 consists of 17 residues. The CDR3 DNA reads as TGTGCCAGCACCAGACAGCTTGACGTGCCCTCTGGAAACACCATATATTTT. Amino acid sequence: CASTRQLDVPSGNTIYF.

J is TRBJ2-2 and V is TRBV29-1; D may be TRBD2 (6 bases). The ends were cut back, 4 bases at V and 3 bases at J, with 18 bases in the middle. Germline V gene sequence: CDR1 SQVTM, CDR2 ANQGSEA. The CDR3 runs to 16 residues. For the CDR3, the DNA is TGCAGCGTTGGAGGGAGTAGGGGACTGGACACCGGGGAGCTGTTTTTT. Translating gives CSVGGSRGLDTGELFF.

The V gene is TRBV5-8, the J gene TRBJ2-7; TRBD2 matches at 8 bases. Germline lookup yields CDR1 SGHTS and CDR2 YDEGEE. Trimming cost V 2 bases and J 5 bases; bases outside gene matches: 6. The CDR3 contains 14 residues. The CDR3 region is CASSFQAGVNEQYF. The CDR3 DNA reads as TGTGCCAGCAGCTTTCAAGCGGGAGTGAACGAGCAGTACTTC.

This sequence joins TRBV4-3 and TRBJ2-3; D is undetermined. Germline CDR1 is LGHNA and CDR2 is YSLEER. V lost 1 base to trimming and J lost 6 bases, with 5 bases between them. CDR3 length equals 12 residues. DNA of the CDR3: TGCGCCAGCAGCCAAGCGAGGGATACGCAGTATTTT. It translates to CASSQARDTQYF.

The CDR3 here is CASSLSSYNSPLHF. In DNA, the CDR3 is TGTGCCAGCAGCTTGAGCTCCTATAATTCACCCCTCCACTTT. The chain employs TRBV7-9 and TRBJ1-6; D uncertain. Per germline, CDR1 SEHNR and CDR2 FQNEAQ (reference sequence). V shed 3 bases and J shed 0 bases, with 3 bases lying between them. The CDR3 extends over 14 amino acids.

The chain joins TRBV5-1 to TRBJ2-7; TRBD1 matches 7 bases. The germline CDR1 and CDR2 sequences are SGHRS and YFSETQ. The CDR3 extends over 17 amino acids. With V trimmed by 0 bases and J by 4 bases, 13 bases remained unmatched. CDR3 sequence (DNA): TGCGCCAGCAGCTTGGAGGGGGTTGGACAGGAAGAATACGAGCAGTACTTC. This codes for CASSLEGVGQEEYEQYF.

This chain connects TRBV5-4 to TRBJ2-6; tentatively, D is TRBD1 (6 bases). This CDR3 is built from 17 residues. Trimming cost V 5 bases and J 2 bases, with 17 bases left between them. Germline CDR1 reads SGHNT; CDR2 reads YYREEE (reference sequence). DNA of the CDR3: TGTGCCAGCAGAAGTGGACAGACCCACCCTGGGGCCAACGTCCTGACTTTC. Amino acids: CASRSGQTHPGANVLTF.

The genes are TRBV27 and TRBJ2-7; 10 bases are a match to TRBD1. The CDR3 is made up of 15 amino acids. J was trimmed by 3 bases and V by 5 bases; bases with no gene match: 7. Germline-derived CDR1 and CDR2 are MNHEY and SMNVEV (reference sequence). The CDR3 nucleotides read TGTGCCAGCAGTATCACCGGGACAGGGGACTACGAGCAGTACTTC. It is translated as CASSITGTGDYEQYF.

This clone was counted between two and nine times. The CDR3 DNA reads as TGTGCCAGCAGCCCGAGTCGGGTGGACGAGCAGTACTTC. This translates into CASSPSRVDEQYF. The rearrangement joins TRBV9 to TRBJ2-7, with no clear D. The germline V gene encodes CDR1 SGDLS and CDR2 YYNGEE. The CDR3 runs to 13 residues. V was pared by 4 bases and J by 5 bases, with 13 bases between.

This clone appeared once. The rearrangement uses TRBV10-3 and TRBJ1-5; 9 bases are a match to TRBD1. The length of the CDR3 is 16 residues. Germline CDR1 is ENHRY and CDR2 is SYGVKD. V lost 3 bases to trimming and J lost 2 bases; unmatched junction nucleotides: 5. The DNA for the CDR3 is TGTGCCATCAGTGACCAAAGGACAGGGGGCAATCAGCCCCAGCATTTT. Translated, it gives CAISDQRTGGNQPQHF.

The chain recombines TRBV4-1 with TRBJ2-7; D call uncertain. Trimming cost V 0 bases and J 3 bases, with 9 bases left between them. Germline V gene sequence: CDR1 MGHRA, CDR2 YSYEKL. The CDR3 consists of 14 residues. CDR3 loop: CASSQDMAVYEQYF. CDR3 sequence (DNA): TGCGCCAGCAGCCAAGATATGGCAGTCTACGAGCAGTACTTC.

J is TRBJ2-2 and V is TRBV27, with D possibly TRBD1 on 5 matching bases. This CDR3 region has 15 residues. From germline, CDR1 is MNHEY and CDR2 SMNVEV (reference sequence). Trimming left V 0 bases short and J 4 bases short, with 9 bases between. The CDR3 is CASSLSGQSTGELFF. Here the CDR3 DNA reads TGTGCCAGCAGTTTATCGGGGCAGTCCACCGGGGAGCTGTTTTTT.

The chain has TRBV6-5 and TRBJ2-7, with no clear D. The CDR3 is 16 amino acids. Trimming cost V 0 bases and J 3 bases, with 15 bases left between them. Germline V gene data show CDR1 as MNHEY and CDR2 as SVGAGI. For the CDR3, the DNA is TGTGCCAGCAGTTACTCGTTGAGGAGAACCGGCTACGAGCAGTACTTC. Translated: CASSYSLRRTGYEQYF.

J is TRBJ1-6 and V is TRBV11-2, with D possibly TRBD1 on 6 matching bases. Trimming took 2 bases from V and 7 from J, leaving 12 bases between them. This CDR3 has 15 residues. Germline lookup yields CDR1 SGHAT and CDR2 FQNNGV. The CDR3 sequence is CASSLRAQGNSPLHF. The CDR3 bases are TGTGCCAGCAGCTTAAGAGCGCAGGGGAATTCACCCCTCCACTTT.

The chain is built from TRBV7-9 and TRBJ1-1, with TRBD1 matching over 8 bases. The V gene end was trimmed by 5 bases and the J gene end by 5 bases; junction bases not matched to a gene: 1. From germline, CDR1 is SEHNR and CDR2 FQNEAQ (reference sequence). The CDR3 sequence is 12 residues long. The CDR3 DNA follows: TGTGCCAGCAGCCAGGGGGCTACTGAAGCTTTCTTT. This translates into CASSQGATEAFF.

This rearrangement joins TRBV28 to TRBJ1-1, with 10 bases lining up with TRBD1. Germline V CDR1 and CDR2: MDHEN, SYDVKM. The ends lost 6 bases at V and 12 bases at J; junction bases unmatched: 7. This CDR3 has 12 residues. The CDR3 nucleotides are TGTGCCAGCAGGACCGGGACAGGGGTAACTTTCTTT. Its translation is CASRTGTGVTFF.

The chain couples TRBV18 to TRBJ2-7, with a weak D call TRBD2 (5 bases). Looked up from germline, CDR1 is KGHSH and CDR2 is LQKENI. The CDR3 length is 11 residues. Trimming cost V 3 bases and J 5 bases, with 5 bases left between them. CDR3 protein: CASSPGDEQYF. CDR3 bases: TGTGCCAGCTCACCCGGGGACGAGCAGTACTTC. The whole variable domain, filled in from reference TRBV18 and TRBJ2-7, reads NAGVMQNPRHLVRRRGQEARLRCSPMKGHSHVYWYRQLPEEGLKFMVYLQKENIIDESGMPKERFSAEFPKEGPSILRIQQVVRGDSAAYFCASSPGDEQYFGPGTRLTVT.

The V call is TRBV29-1, the J call TRBJ2-3; tentatively, D is TRBD1 (6 bases). This CDR3 spans 18 amino acids. Per germline, CDR1 SQVTM and CDR2 ANQGSEA. With 5 bases removed from V and 2 bases from J, the gap between germline ends came to 26 bases. CDR3 sequence reads: CSVLGENSGQGFTDTQYF. The CDR3 nucleotides read TGCAGCGTTTTGGGGGAGAATTCAGGGCAGGGGTTCACAGATACGCAGTATTTT.

Remarks on this clone: Other nucleotide sequences in the sample specify the same CDR3. The CDR3 region has the DNA TGTGCCAGCAGCTTAAGACTAGCGGGCTACAATGAGCAGTTCTTC. Its protein product is CASSLRLAGYNEQFF. The chain has TRBV7-3 and TRBJ2-1, with TRBD2 matching 10 bases. CDR3 size: 15 residues. The V gene end was trimmed by 1 base and the J gene end by 3 bases; junction bases not matched to a gene: 0. CDR1 and CDR2 (germline): SGHTA, FQGTGA.

This chain links TRBV7-9 with TRBJ1-4; D not resolved. This CDR3 spans 13 amino acids. The germline CDR1 and CDR2 sequences are SEHNR and FQNEAQ (reference sequence). Deletions cut 5 bases from V and 8 bases from J, with 12 bases between. The CDR3: CASSPRSQEKLFF. The CDR3 DNA sequence: TGTGCCAGCAGCCCACGTTCACAGGAAAAACTGTTTTTT.

Notes on this clone: The sample has other DNA sequences that encode this CDR3 too. This chain connects TRBV13 to TRBJ2-7, with a possible D match to TRBD1 (5 bases). This CDR3 is built from 12 residues. Trimming took off 3 bases at V and 4 bases at J, with 7 bases between the two ends. Germline V gene lookup returns CDR1 PRHDT and CDR2 FYEKMQ (reference sequence). The CDR3 loop is CASSLGRYEQYF. As DNA, the CDR3 is TGTGCCAGCAGCTTGGGGCGGTACGAGCAGTACTTC. Using reference TRBV13 and TRBJ2-7 for the parts outside the CDR3, the full variable domain is AAGVIQSPRHLIKEKRETATLKCYPIPRHDTVYWYQQGPGQDPQFLISFYEKMQSDKGSIPDRFSAQQFSDYHSELNMSSLELGDSALYFCASSLGRYEQYFGPGTRLTVT.

This CDR3 is CASSLLSEDSEAFF. In nucleotides, the CDR3 is TGTGCCAGCAGTTTATTATCAGAGGACAGTGAAGCTTTCTTT. The chain recombines TRBV27 with TRBJ1-1, with TRBD1 as a possible D gene (6 bases). The germline gives CDR1 MNHEY, CDR2 SMNVEV (reference sequence). This CDR3 region has 14 residues. The V end was cut by 1 base, the J end by 7 bases, with 13 bases between.

J is TRBJ2-1 and V is TRBV30; 14 bases align to TRBD2. The J segment lost 3 bases and the V segment lost 0 bases, leaving 4 bases of the junction unmatched. Per germline, CDR1 GTSNPN and CDR2 SVGIG (reference sequence). The CDR3 extends over 17 amino acids. The DNA of the CDR3 is TGTGCCTGGAGTGTGGGGACTAGCGGGAGTTTCTACAATGAGCAGTTCTTC. It encodes CAWSVGTSGSFYNEQFF.

Concerning this clone itself: One end of the junction is discordant with germline, which a read error may explain. The V call is TRBV19, the J call TRBJ1-2; D perhaps matches TRBD1 (5 bases). The CDR3 spans 11 residues. From germline, CDR1 is LNHDA and CDR2 SQIVND (reference sequence). This CDR3 reads CASSLGHAPYF. Here the CDR3 DNA reads TGTGCCAGTAGTTTGGGGCATGCCCCCTACTTC.

The chain couples TRBV10-3 to TRBJ2-4, with 9 bases lining up with TRBD2. With V trimmed by 4 bases and J by 10 bases, 17 bases remained unmatched. The CDR3 consists of 17 residues. Germline CDR1 ENHRY, CDR2 SYGVKD. The CDR3 DNA follows: TGTGCCATCAGTGGATTGGCTAGCGGGGACAAGGGGGTGATTCAGTACTTC. Translated: CAISGLASGDKGVIQYF.

The chain has TRBV11-3 and TRBJ1-6; D remains unclear. Trimming removed 1 base at V and 8 bases at J, with 21 bases between. Germline V gene lookup returns CDR1 SGHNT and CDR2 YENEEA. This CDR3 contains 18 residues. The DNA for the CDR3 is TGTGCCAGCAGCTTAGTTGACAACCGAGTTGGGCGAGATTCACCCCTCCACTTT. It yields the protein CASSLVDNRVGRDSPLHF. Combining the CDR3 with reference TRBV11-3 and TRBJ1-6 gives the whole variable domain EAGVVQSPRYKIIEKKQPVAFWCNPISGHNTLYWYLQNLGQGPELLIRYENEEAVDDSQLPKDRFSAERLKGVDSTLKIQPAELGDSAVYLCASSLVDNRVGRDSPLHFGNGTRLTVT.

This clone was seen a handful of times. The gene calls are TRBV4-1 and TRBJ2-7; 10 bases map to TRBD1. CDR1 and CDR2 (germline): MGHRA, YSYEKL. The length of the CDR3 is 16 residues. J lost 2 bases, V lost 2 bases, and 6 bases had no gene match. DNA of the CDR3: TGCGCCAGCAGCCAACTTACCGGGACAGGGGCCTACGAGCAGTACTTC. Translating gives CASSQLTGTGAYEQYF.

The rearrangement links TRBV6-5 to TRBJ2-7; D possibly corresponds to TRBD1 (6 bases). Germline CDR1 and CDR2: MNHEY and SVGAGI. The CDR3 length is 14 residues. V was pared by 8 bases and J by 2 bases, with 16 bases between. CDR3 in amino acids: CASAPSRGTYEQYF. Here the CDR3 DNA reads TGTGCCAGCGCCCCATCCAGGGGAACCTACGAGCAGTACTTC.

CDR3 in DNA: TGTGCCAGCAGTCCGGGACAGACAACAGATACGCAGTATTTT. This codes for CASSPGQTTDTQYF. J is TRBJ2-3 and V is TRBV28; TRBD1 matches 7 bases. V lost 5 bases and J lost 3; bases outside the gene matches: 5. Germline CDR1 MDHEN, CDR2 SYDVKM. The CDR3 contains 14 residues.

The CDR3 nucleotides read TGTGCCAGCAGTGAAGCAATGGGGGGGGGCCTGTTAAATGAGCAGTTCTTC. Translation gives CASSEAMGGGLLNEQFF. The chain combines TRBV6-1 with TRBJ2-1; weak D call: TRBD2 (7 bases). The germline gives CDR1 MNHNS, CDR2 SASEGT. The V end lost 0 bases, the J end lost 7 bases, and 19 bases lay between the germline ends. This CDR3 is 17 amino acids long.